Listed below are T cell receptor beta chains from one sample, sequenced in a study of identical twins. MiXCR, applied by TCRdb to the 5' RACE reads, yields one record per CDR3 protein. Here the sample spans some 460,000 distinct CDR3 sequences, 13% to 15% being singletons. In addition, the sample was reused for a study of yellow fever vaccine responses in identical twins.

What was sequenced was CD4+ T cells sorted from blood. The origin of the receptors is a woman aged 18-30 years in good health. Each CDR3 is given with its conserved first and last residue. The order of the fields is D gene, J gene, V gene, CDR3 protein. D genes are given only for firm matches.

D gene: TRBD2; J gene: TRBJ2-1; V gene: TRBV28; CDR3 protein: CASSLLTSGGRQFF
D gene: TRBD2; J gene: TRBJ2-1; V gene: TRBV4-3; CDR3 protein: CASSNLAGVSDEQFF
D gene: NA; J gene: TRBJ1-5; V gene: TRBV24-1; CDR3 protein: CATNSFSNQPQHF
D gene: TRBD2; J gene: TRBJ2-3; V gene: TRBV2; CDR3 protein: CASSRKRGGPITSTDTQYF
D gene: NA; J gene: TRBJ2-3; V gene: TRBV9; CDR3 protein: CASSGFVSGGTDTQYF
D gene: NA; J gene: TRBJ2-3; V gene: TRBV24-1; CDR3 protein: CATSPRATDTQYF
D gene: NA; J gene: TRBJ2-5; V gene: TRBV7-2; CDR3 protein: CASSFHGVEETQYF
D gene: TRBD1; J gene: TRBJ2-6; V gene: TRBV7-3; CDR3 protein: CASSLGWTGQANVLTF
D gene: TRBD1; J gene: TRBJ2-3; V gene: TRBV11-1; CDR3 protein: CASSLALQGRTDTQYF
D gene: NA; J gene: TRBJ2-2; V gene: TRBV21-1; CDR3 protein: CASSQSGVRNTGELFF
D gene: NA; J gene: TRBJ2-5; V gene: TRBV7-2; CDR3 protein: CASSLSVLGGTQYF
D gene: TRBD1; J gene: TRBJ2-1; V gene: TRBV5-6; CDR3 protein: CASSSGTGGAYNEQFF
D gene: TRBD2; J gene: TRBJ2-2; V gene: TRBV2; CDR3 protein: CASIVSGGAPGELFF
D gene: NA; J gene: TRBJ2-1; V gene: TRBV7-2; CDR3 protein: CASSSILHSGRPRQFF
D gene: NA; J gene: TRBJ2-7; V gene: TRBV30; CDR3 protein: CAWTGTPYEQYF
D gene: NA; J gene: TRBJ2-7; V gene: TRBV7-8; CDR3 protein: CASSYPTNIPYEQYF
D gene: TRBD2; J gene: TRBJ2-4; V gene: TRBV9; CDR3 protein: CASSVEASSGSMKMVKNIQYF
D gene: NA; J gene: TRBJ2-2; V gene: TRBV28; CDR3 protein: CASRDPGDTGELFF
D gene: TRBD1; J gene: TRBJ1-1; V gene: TRBV20-1; CDR3 protein: CSALAWDSHTANTEAFF
D gene: NA; J gene: TRBJ2-1; V gene: TRBV11-2; CDR3 protein: CASSLIGLEQFF
D gene: NA; J gene: TRBJ2-7; V gene: TRBV5-6; CDR3 protein: CASSLFGTPSYEQYF
D gene: NA; J gene: TRBJ2-7; V gene: TRBV7-2; CDR3 protein: CASSLAAVYEQYF
D gene: TRBD2; J gene: TRBJ2-3; V gene: TRBV7-3; CDR3 protein: CASSLLGGGSTDTQYF
D gene: TRBD1; J gene: TRBJ2-6; V gene: TRBV7-2; CDR3 protein: CAGKTGTVGSGANVLTF
D gene: NA; J gene: TRBJ2-5; V gene: TRBV29-1; CDR3 protein: CSVGRVPGQRSETQYF
D gene: NA; J gene: TRBJ1-2; V gene: TRBV27; CDR3 protein: CASSRTTIGDYGYTF
D gene: NA; J gene: TRBJ1-1; V gene: TRBV6-1; CDR3 protein: CASRTLFNTEAFF
D gene: NA; J gene: TRBJ2-5; V gene: TRBV11-2; CDR3 protein: CASSLRRDGETQYF
D gene: TRBD1; J gene: TRBJ1-2; V gene: TRBV6-1; CDR3 protein: CASRRSGQGKDGYTF
D gene: NA; J gene: TRBJ2-2; V gene: TRBV10-3; CDR3 protein: CAIRSQHGELFF
D gene: TRBD2; J gene: TRBJ2-7; V gene: TRBV4-3; CDR3 protein: CASSSGTSIYEQYF
D gene: NA; J gene: TRBJ1-1; V gene: TRBV27; CDR3 protein: CASSRGGGRNTEAFF
D gene: NA; J gene: TRBJ2-3; V gene: TRBV5-1; CDR3 protein: CASSLRDFTDTQYF
D gene: TRBD1; J gene: TRBJ1-6; V gene: TRBV25-1; CDR3 protein: CASSEGQGLSPLHF
D gene: NA; J gene: TRBJ2-1; V gene: TRBV5-1; CDR3 protein: CASTLEGTSYNEQFF
D gene: TRBD2; J gene: TRBJ2-3; V gene: TRBV5-1; CDR3 protein: CASSRAGGGQLPDTQYF
D gene: TRBD2; J gene: TRBJ2-1; V gene: TRBV20-1; CDR3 protein: CSAREATSDRNEQFF
D gene: NA; J gene: TRBJ2-5; V gene: TRBV6-1; CDR3 protein: CASRPWSGVETQYF
D gene: TRBD2; J gene: TRBJ2-7; V gene: TRBV25-1; CDR3 protein: CASTVRGDPNNEQYF